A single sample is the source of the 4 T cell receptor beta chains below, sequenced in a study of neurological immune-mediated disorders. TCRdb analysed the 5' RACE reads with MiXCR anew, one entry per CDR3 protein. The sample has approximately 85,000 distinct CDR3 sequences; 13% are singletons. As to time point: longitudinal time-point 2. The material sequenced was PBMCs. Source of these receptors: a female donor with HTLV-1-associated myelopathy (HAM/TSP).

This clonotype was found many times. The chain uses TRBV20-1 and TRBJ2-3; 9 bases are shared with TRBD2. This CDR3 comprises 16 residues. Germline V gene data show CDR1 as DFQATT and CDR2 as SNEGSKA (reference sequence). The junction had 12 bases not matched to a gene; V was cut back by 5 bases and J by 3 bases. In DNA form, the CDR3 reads TGCAGTGCTCCAGGATTTAGCGGGGGTGTGACAGATACGCAGTATTTT. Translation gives CSAPGFSGGVTDTQYF.

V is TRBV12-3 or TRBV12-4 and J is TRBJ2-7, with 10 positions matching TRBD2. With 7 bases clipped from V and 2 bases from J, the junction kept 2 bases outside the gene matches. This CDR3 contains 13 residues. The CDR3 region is CASKLAGTYEQYF. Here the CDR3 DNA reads TGTGCCAGCAAACTAGCGGGGACCTACGAGCAGTACTTC.

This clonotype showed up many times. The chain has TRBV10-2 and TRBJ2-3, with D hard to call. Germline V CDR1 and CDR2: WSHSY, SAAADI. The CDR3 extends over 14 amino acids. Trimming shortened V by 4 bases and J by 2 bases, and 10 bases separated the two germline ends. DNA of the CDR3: TGCGCCAGCAGTGCCCCCCCCCCCACAGATACGCAGTATTTT. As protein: CASSAPPPTDTQYF.

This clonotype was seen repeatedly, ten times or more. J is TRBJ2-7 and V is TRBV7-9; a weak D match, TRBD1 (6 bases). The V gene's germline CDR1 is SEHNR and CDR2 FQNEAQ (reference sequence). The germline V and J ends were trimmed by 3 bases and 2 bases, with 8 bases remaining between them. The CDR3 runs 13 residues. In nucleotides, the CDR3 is TGTGCCAGCAGCTTCCCAGGGGCCTACGAGCAGTACTTC. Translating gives CASSFPGAYEQYF.